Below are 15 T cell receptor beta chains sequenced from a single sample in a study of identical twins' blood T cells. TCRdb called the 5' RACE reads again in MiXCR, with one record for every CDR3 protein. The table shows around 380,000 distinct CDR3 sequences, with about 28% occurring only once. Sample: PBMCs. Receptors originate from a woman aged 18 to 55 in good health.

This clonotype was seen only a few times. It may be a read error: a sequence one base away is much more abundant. This CDR3 is CSVEEGQGMTGEPFF. CDR3 bases: TGCAGCGTTGAAGAAGGGCAGGGCATGACCGGGGAGCCGTTTTTT. V usage is TRBV29-1 and J usage is TRBJ2-2; D may correspond to TRBD1 or TRBD2 (5 bases each). The CDR3 length is 15 residues. CDR1 SQVTM and CDR2 ANQGSEA come from the germline V gene.

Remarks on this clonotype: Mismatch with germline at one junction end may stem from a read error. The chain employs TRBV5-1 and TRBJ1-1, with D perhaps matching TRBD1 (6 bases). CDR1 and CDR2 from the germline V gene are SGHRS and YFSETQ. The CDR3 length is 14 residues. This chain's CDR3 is CAGSLEGGLTEAFF. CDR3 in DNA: TGCGCCGGCAGCTTGGAAGGGGGGTTGACTGAAGCTTTCTTT.

The CDR3: CASSFSGQGKTEAFF. The CDR3 nucleotides are TGTGCCAGCAGCTTCAGCGGACAGGGGAAGACTGAAGCTTTCTTT. This chain connects TRBV7-8 to TRBJ1-1; 9 nucleotides match TRBD1. With V trimmed by 3 bases and J by 5 bases, 7 bases remained unmatched. Germline CDR1 reads SGHVS; CDR2 reads FQNEAQ. The CDR3 is 15 residues long.

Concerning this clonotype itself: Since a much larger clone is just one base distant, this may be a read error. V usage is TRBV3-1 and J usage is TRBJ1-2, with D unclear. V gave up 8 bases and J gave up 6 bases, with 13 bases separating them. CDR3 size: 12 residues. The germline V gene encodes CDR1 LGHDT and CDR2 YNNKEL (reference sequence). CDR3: CASFAMVDGYTF. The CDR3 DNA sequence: TGTGCCAGCTTTGCCATGGTGGATGGCTACACCTTC. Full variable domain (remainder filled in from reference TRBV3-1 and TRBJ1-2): DTAVSQTPKYLVTQMGNDKSIKCEQNLGHDTMYWYKQDSKKFLKIMFSYNNKELIINETVPNRFSPKSPDKAHLNLHINSLELGDSAVYFCASFAMVDGYTFGSGTRLTVV.

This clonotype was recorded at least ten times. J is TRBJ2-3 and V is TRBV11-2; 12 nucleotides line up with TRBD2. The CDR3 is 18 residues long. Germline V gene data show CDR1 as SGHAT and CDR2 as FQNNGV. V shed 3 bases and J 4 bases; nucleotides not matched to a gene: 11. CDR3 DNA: TGTGCCAGCAGCTTTAGTAAAATTCTAGCGGGAGGGCCAGATACGCAGTATTTT. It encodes CASSFSKILAGGPDTQYF.

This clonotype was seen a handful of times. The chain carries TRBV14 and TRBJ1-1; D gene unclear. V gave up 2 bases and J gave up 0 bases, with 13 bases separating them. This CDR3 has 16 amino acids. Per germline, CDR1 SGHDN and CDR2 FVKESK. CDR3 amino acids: CASSQYVGEMNTEAFF. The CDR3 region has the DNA TGTGCCAGCAGCCAATATGTCGGGGAGATGAACACTGAAGCTTTCTTT.

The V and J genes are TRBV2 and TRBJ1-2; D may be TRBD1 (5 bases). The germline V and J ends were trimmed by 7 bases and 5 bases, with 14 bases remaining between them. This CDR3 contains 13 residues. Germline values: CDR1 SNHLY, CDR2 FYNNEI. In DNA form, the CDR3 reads TGTGCCAGCACCTCTGACAGAGCGTATGGCTACACCTTC. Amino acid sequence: CASTSDRAYGYTF.

The CDR3 nucleotides read TGCAGTGCTAGCGCCTACACTGTATTCACTGAAGCTTTCTTT. Translating gives CSASAYTVFTEAFF. The chain has TRBV20-1 and TRBJ1-1; no reliable D call. Germline assignment: CDR1 DFQATT and CDR2 SNEGSKA (reference sequence). The CDR3 is 14 amino acids. Trimming pared 3 bases from V and 4 bases from J, leaving 15 bases between.

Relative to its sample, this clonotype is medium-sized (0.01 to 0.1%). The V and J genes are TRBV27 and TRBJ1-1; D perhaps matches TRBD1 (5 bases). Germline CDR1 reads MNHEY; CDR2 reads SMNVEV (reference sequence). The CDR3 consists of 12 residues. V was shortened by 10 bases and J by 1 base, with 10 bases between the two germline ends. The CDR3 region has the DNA TGTGCCAACTTCGGACAGAACACTGAAGCTTTCTTT. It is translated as CANFGQNTEAFF.

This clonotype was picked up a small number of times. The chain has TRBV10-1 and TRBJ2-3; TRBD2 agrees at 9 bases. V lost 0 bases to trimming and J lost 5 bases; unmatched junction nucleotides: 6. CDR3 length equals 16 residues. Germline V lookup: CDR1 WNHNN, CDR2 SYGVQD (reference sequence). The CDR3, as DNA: TGCGCCAGCAGTGAGTCCCTGACTAGCGGTCAAGATACGCAGTATTTT. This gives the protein CASSESLTSGQDTQYF.

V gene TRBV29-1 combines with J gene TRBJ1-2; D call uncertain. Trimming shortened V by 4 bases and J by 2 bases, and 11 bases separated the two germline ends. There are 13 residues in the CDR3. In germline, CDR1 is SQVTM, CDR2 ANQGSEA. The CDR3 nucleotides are TGCAGCGTTGGCTTGCCAGCGAACTATGGCTACACCTTC. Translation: CSVGLPANYGYTF.

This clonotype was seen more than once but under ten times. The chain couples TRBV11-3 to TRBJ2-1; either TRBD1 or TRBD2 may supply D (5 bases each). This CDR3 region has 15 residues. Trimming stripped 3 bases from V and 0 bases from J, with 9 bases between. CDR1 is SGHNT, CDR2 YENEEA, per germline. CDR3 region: CASSFDGTSYNEQFF. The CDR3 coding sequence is TGTGCCAGCAGCTTCGACGGGACCTCCTACAATGAGCAGTTCTTC.

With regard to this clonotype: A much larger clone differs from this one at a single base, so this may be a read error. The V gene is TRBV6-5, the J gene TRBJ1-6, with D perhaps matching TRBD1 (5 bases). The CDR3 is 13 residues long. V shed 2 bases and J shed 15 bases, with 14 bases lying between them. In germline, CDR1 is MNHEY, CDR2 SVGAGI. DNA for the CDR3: TGTGCCAGCAGTTACAGTTCCACAGGCCTCCTCCACTTT. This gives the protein CASSYSSTGLLHF.

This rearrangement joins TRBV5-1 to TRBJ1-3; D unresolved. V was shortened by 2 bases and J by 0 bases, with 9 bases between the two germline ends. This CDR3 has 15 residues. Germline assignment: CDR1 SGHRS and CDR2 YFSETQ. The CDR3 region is CASSLSGSSGNTIYF. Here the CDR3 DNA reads TGCGCCAGCAGCTTATCGGGCAGCTCTGGAAACACCATATATTTT.

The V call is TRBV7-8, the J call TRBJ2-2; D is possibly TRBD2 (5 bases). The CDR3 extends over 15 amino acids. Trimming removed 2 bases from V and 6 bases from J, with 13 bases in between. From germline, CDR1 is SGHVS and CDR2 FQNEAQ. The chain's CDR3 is CASSLKLARAGELFF. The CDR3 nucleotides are TGTGCCAGCAGCTTAAAGCTAGCTAGGGCCGGGGAGCTGTTTTTT.